A selection of T cell receptor beta chains follows, all from one sample in a study of chemoradiotherapy in HPV16-positive cancers. Data came from immunoSEQ multiplex PCR; TCRdb stores just in-frame clones and leaves some out. The sample has about 66,000 clones; roughly 90% are singletons. The material was blood, obtained from a patient who underwent chemoradiotherapy. The receptor set was obtained from a human donor with HPV-associated anogenital cancer. CDR3s include the opening cysteine and the closing phenylalanine or tryptophan. D genes are given only for firm matches. Clone size is given for some rows only: seen once, a few or many times, or a class if the clone is expanded.

>TRBJ1-5|NA|NA|TRBV7-2
CASSTRNQPQHF
TGTGCCAGCAGCACGAGAAATCAGCCCCAGCATTTT
>TRBJ1-1|TRBD1|NA|TRBV18
CASSPGDRANTEAFF
TGTGCCAGCTCACCTGGGGACAGGGCGAACACTGAAGCTTTCTTT
>TRBJ2-7|TRBD2|NA|TRBV4-2
CASSQDQRGGFYEQYF
TGTGCCAGCAGCCAAGATCAGCGGGGGGGCTTCTACGAGCAGTACTTC
>TRBJ2-5|NA|NA|TRBV11-2
CASSPRGDRQETQYF
TGTGCCAGCAGCCCCCGGGGGGACAGGCAAGAGACCCAGTACTTC
>TRBJ2-7|NA|NA|TRBV9
CASSVGQRSYEQYF
TGTGCCAGCAGCGTAGGACAACGATCCTACGAGCAGTACTTC
>TRBJ2-7|NA|NA|TRBV21-1
CASSNNEQYF
TGTGCCAGCAGCAATAACGAGCAGTACTTC
>TRBJ1-5|TRBD1|NA|TRBV25-1
CASSYGTGVIQPQHF
TGTGCCAGCAGTTACGGGACAGGGGTTATCCAGCCCCAGCATTTT
>TRBJ2-2|NA|once|TRBV11-3
CASSLGHANTGELFF
TGTGCCAGCAGCTTAGGACACGCGAACACCGGGGAGCTGTTTTTT
>TRBJ2-7|NA|NA|TRBV2
CASSLTVYEQYF
TGTGCCAGCAGTTTGACAGTCTACGAGCAGTACTTC
>TRBJ1-3|NA|NA|TRBV14
CASSQVPGYSGNTIYF
TGTGCCAGCAGCCAAGTACCGGGCTACTCTGGAAACACCATATATTTT